This record covers a single TCR beta chain. Its target is not known. V lost 5 bases to trimming and J lost 1 base; unmatched junction nucleotides: 7. Germline V gene data show CDR1 as SGHTA and CDR2 as FQGTGA. The CDR3 sequence is 15 residues long. RNA was extracted with the RNeasy kit, and a quantity of roughly 0.5 to 1 ug was reverse transcribed using random hexamers. Amplification of TCR beta CDR3 was carried out by immunoSEQ multiplex PCR, which covered 54 Vbeta and 13 Jbeta segments. MiXCR, run by TCRdb on the immunoSEQ multiplex PCR reads, gives a single entry per CDR3 protein. The repertoire consists of about 200,000 distinct CDR3 sequences, with 91% occurring once and the leading ten covering around 0.085%. The T cells that were sequenced for TCR beta were CD8+ and CD4+ cells from blood. Negative isolation yielded the CD8+ and CD4+ T cells, while FACS enriched the TEMRA cells. This sample is part of a study of CD8 T cells in Susac syndrome. Study findings and constraints: CD4+ T cell repertoires in Susac syndrome lacked clonal expansion.

This sequence joins TRBV7-3 and TRBJ1-1; TRBD1 agrees at 7 bases. The clonotype comes from a human donor with Susac syndrome. Material for sequencing was CD4+ T cells from PBMCs. The CDR3 is CASSPSTGSNTEAFF. The CDR3 DNA reads TGTGCCAGCAGCCCATCGACAGGGTCGAACACTGAAGCTTTCTTT.